Below are 2 T cell receptor beta chains sequenced from a single sample in a study of blood T cell repertoires in COVID-19. Clones were read by immunoSEQ multiplex PCR, and TCRdb kept only the in-frame ones, dropping some. The table lists 180,000 or so clones, about 83% of them singletons, with 3.7% in the top ten. Material for sequencing was peripheral blood. The receptor set was obtained from a man between 18 and 29 years old with active or convalescent COVID-19.

The chain links TRBV5-4 to TRBJ2-7; 9 positions match TRBD1. With V trimmed by 4 bases and J by 3 bases, 5 bases remained unmatched. This CDR3 spans 14 amino acids. From germline, CDR1 is SGHNT and CDR2 YYREEE (reference sequence). The CDR3 bases are TGTGCCAGCAGCGCGGGACAGGGAGTCTACGAGCAGTACTTC. The encoded protein is CASSAGQGVYEQYF.

The chain is built from TRBV28 and TRBJ2-6, with TRBD1 matching 7 bases. CDR1 is MDHEN and CDR2 is SYDVKM in the germline V gene. CDR3 length equals 17 residues. V dropped 7 bases and J dropped 10; count of bases not matched to a gene: 19. CDR3 bases: TGTGCCAGCAACCTACAGGGGACACGTAGCCCTTCGAACGTCCTGACTTTC. Translated: CASNLQGTRSPSNVLTF.